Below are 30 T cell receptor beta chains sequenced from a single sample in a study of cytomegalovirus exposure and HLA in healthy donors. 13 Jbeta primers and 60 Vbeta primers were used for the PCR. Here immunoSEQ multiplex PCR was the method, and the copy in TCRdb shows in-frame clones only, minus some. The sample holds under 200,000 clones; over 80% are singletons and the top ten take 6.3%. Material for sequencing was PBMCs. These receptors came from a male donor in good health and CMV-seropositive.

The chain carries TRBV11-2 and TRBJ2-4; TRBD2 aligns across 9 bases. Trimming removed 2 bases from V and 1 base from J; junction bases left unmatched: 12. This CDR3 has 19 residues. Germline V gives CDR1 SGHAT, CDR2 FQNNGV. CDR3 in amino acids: CASSLTTSGKGTAKNIQYF. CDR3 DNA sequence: TGTGCCAGCAGCTTAACGACTAGCGGAAAAGGGACGGCCAAAAACATTCAGTACTTC.

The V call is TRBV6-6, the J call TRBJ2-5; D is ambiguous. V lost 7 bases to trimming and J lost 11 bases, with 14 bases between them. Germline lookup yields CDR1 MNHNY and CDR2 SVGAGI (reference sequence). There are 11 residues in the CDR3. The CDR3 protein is CASTATGEQYF. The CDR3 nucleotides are TGTGCCAGCACCGCCACGGGTGAGCAGTACTTC.

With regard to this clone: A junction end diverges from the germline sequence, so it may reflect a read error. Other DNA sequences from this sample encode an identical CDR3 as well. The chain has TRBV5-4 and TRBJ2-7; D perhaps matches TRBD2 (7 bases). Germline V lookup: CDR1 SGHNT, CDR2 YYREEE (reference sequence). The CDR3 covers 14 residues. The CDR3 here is CASSTGEGAYEQYF. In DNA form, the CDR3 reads TGCGCCAGCAGTACCGGGGAGGGGGCCTACGAGCAGTACTTC.

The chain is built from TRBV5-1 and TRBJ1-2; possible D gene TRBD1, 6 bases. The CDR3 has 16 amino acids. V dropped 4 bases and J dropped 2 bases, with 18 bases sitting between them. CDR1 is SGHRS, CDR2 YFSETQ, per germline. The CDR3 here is CASSATGTITNYGYTF. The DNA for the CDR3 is TGCGCCAGCAGCGCCACCGGGACAATAACCAACTATGGCTACACCTTC.

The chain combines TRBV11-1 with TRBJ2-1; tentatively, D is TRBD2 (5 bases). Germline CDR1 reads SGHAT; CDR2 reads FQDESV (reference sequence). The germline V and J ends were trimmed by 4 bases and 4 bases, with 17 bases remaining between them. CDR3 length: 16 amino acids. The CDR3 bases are TGTGCCAGCAGCTCCTCGAGCGGACGAGCTTACAATGAGCAGTTCTTC. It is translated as CASSSSSGRAYNEQFF.

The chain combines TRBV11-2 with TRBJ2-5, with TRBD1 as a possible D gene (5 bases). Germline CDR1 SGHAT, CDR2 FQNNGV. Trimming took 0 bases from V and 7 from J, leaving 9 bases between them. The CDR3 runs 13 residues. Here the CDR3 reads CASSLELQGTQYF. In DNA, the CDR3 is TGTGCCAGCAGCTTAGAACTCCAGGGGACCCAGTACTTC. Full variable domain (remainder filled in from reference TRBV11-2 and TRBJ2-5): EAGVAQSPRYKIIEKRQSVAFWCNPISGHATLYWYQQILGQGPKLLIQFQNNGVVDDSQLPKDRFSAERLKGVDSTLKIQPAKLEDSAVYLCASSLELQGTQYFGPGTRLLVL.

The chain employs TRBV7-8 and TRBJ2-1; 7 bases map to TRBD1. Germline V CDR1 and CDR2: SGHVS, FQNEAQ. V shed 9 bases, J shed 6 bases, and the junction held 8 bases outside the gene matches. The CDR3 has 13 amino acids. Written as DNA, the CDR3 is TGTGCCAGTCTACGGGACAGTGTCAATGAGCAGTTCTTC. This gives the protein CASLRDSVNEQFF.

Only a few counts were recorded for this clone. CDR3 coding DNA: TGTGCCAGCAGTTACAGGTCGGTCGGGGGTTCTTACGAGCAGTACTTC. It specifies CASSYRSVGGSYEQYF. The genes are TRBV6-5 and TRBJ2-7; weak D call: TRBD2 (6 bases). This CDR3 has 16 residues. V lost 2 bases, J lost 4 bases, and 18 bases lay in between. Germline CDR1 reads MNHEY; CDR2 reads SVGAGI.

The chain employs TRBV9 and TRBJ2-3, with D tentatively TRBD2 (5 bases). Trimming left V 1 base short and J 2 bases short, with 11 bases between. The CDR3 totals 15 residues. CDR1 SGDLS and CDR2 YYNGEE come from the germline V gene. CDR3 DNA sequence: TGTGCCAGCAGCGTACTAGCCGATAACACAGATACGCAGTATTTT. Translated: CASSVLADNTDTQYF.

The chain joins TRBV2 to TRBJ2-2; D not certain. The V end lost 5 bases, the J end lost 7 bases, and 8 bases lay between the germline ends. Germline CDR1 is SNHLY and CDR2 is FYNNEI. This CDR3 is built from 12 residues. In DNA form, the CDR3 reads TGTGCCAGCAGTTCACCCGGCGGGGAGCTGTTTTTT. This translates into CASSSPGGELFF.

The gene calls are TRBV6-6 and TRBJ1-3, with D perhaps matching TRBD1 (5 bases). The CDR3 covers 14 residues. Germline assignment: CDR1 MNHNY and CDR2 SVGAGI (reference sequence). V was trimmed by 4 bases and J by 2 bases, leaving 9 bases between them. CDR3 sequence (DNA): TGTGCCAGCAGTTTTGACAGCCCTGGAAACACCATATATTTT. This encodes CASSFDSPGNTIYF.

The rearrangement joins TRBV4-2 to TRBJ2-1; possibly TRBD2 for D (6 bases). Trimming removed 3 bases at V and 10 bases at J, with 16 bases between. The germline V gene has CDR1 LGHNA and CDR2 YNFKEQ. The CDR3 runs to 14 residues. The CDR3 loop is CASSHNREFREQFF. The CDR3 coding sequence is TGTGCCAGCAGCCATAACCGGGAGTTTAGGGAGCAGTTCTTC.

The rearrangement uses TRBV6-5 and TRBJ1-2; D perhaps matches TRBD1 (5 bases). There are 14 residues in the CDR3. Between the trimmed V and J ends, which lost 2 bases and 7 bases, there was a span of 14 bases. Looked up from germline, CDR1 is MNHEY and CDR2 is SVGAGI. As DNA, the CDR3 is TGTGCCAGCAGTTACCTTGGGGTCGGGGGTGGCTACACCTTC. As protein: CASSYLGVGGGYTF.

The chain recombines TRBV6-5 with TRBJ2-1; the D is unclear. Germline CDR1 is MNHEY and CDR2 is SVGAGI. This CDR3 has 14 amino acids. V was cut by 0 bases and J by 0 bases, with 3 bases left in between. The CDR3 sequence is CASSYSSSYNEQFF. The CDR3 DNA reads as TGTGCCAGCAGTTACTCGAGCTCCTACAATGAGCAGTTCTTC.

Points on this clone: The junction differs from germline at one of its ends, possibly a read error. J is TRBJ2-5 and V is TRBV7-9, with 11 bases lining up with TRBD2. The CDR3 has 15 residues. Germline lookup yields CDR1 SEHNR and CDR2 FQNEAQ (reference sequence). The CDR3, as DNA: TGTTCCAGCAGTTCCGGACTAGCGGGCATAGAGACCCAGTACTTC. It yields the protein CSSSSGLAGIETQYF.

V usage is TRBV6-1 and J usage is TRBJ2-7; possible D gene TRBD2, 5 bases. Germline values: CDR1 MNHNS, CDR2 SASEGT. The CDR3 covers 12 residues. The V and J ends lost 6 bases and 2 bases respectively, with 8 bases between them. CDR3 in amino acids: CASSPGTYEQYF. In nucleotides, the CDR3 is TGTGCCAGCAGCCCCGGGACCTACGAGCAGTACTTC.

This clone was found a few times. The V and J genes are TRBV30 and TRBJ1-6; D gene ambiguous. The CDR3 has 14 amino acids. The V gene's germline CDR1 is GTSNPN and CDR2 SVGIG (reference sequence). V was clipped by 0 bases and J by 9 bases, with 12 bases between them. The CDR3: CAWSVARGSSPLHF. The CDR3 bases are TGTGCCTGGAGTGTGGCCCGAGGAAGTTCACCCCTCCACTTT.

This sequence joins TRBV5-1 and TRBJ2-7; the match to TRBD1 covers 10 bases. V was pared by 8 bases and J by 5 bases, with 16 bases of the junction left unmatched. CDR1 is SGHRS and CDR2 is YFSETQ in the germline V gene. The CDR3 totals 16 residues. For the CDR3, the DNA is TGCGCCAGTACGCTTGTTCCCGGGACAGGGGTCCACGAGCAGTACTTC. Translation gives CASTLVPGTGVHEQYF.

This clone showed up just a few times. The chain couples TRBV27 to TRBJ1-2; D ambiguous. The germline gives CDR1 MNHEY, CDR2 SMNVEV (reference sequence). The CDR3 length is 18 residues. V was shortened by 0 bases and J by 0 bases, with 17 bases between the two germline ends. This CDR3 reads CASSLSFSPRFSNYGYTF. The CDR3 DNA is TGTGCCAGCAGTTTATCGTTTTCCCCCCGGTTTTCTAACTATGGCTACACCTTC.

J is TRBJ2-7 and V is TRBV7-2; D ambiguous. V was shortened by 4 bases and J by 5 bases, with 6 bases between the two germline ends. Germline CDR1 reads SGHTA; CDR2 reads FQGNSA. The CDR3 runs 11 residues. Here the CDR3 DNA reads TGTGCCAGCAGCTATACGGACGAGCAGTACTTC. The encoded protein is CASSYTDEQYF.

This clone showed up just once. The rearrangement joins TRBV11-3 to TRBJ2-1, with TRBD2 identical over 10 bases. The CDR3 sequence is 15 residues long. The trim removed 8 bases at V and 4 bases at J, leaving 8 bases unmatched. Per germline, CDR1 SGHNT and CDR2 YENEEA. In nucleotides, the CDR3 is TGTGCCAGCGCGACCGGGACTAGCGATTACAATGAGCAGTTCTTC. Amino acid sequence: CASATGTSDYNEQFF. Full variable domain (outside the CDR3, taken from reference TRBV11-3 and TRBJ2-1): EAGVVQSPRYKIIEKKQPVAFWCNPISGHNTLYWYLQNLGQGPELLIRYENEEAVDDSQLPKDRFSAERLKGVDSTLKIQPAELGDSAVYLCASATGTSDYNEQFFGPGTRLTVL.

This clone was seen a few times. This CDR3 is CASSQDRGYSPLHF. CDR3 nucleotides: TGCGCCAGCAGCCAAGATCGGGGGTATTCACCCCTCCACTTT. This chain joins TRBV4-3 and TRBJ1-6; D may be TRBD1 (5 bases). Germline V gene data show CDR1 as LGHNA and CDR2 as YSLEER. This CDR3 is 14 amino acids long. Between the trimmed V and J ends, which lost 0 bases and 8 bases, there was a span of 8 bases.

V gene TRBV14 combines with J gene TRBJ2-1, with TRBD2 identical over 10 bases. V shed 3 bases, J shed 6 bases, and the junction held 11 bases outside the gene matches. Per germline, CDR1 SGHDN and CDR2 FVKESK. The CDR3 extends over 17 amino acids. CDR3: CASSHPRTSGRGNEQFF. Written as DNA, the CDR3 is TGTGCCAGCAGCCACCCGAGGACTAGCGGTCGGGGCAATGAGCAGTTCTTC.

CDR3 loop: CASSQKGQIRTEAFF. The CDR3 coding sequence is TGTGCCAGCAGCCAGAAGGGACAAATTAGGACTGAAGCTTTCTTT. This rearrangement joins TRBV7-9 to TRBJ1-1; a weak D match, TRBD1 (6 bases). V lost 5 bases, J lost 5 bases, and 18 bases lay in between. CDR1 and CDR2 (germline): SEHNR, FQNEAQ (reference sequence). CDR3 length: 15 residues.

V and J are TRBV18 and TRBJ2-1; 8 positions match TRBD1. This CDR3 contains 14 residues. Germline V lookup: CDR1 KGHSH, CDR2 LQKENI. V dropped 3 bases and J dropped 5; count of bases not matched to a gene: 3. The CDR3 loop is CASSPGQGDNEQFF. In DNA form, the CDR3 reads TGTGCCAGCTCACCTGGACAGGGAGACAATGAGCAGTTCTTC.

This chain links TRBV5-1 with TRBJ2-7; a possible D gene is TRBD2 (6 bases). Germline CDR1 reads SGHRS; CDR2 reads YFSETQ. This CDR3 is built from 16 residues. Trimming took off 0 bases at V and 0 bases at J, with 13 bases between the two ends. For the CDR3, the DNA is TGCGCCAGCAGCTTGGCGACGGGGGTGGTCTCCTACGAGCAGTACTTC. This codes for CASSLATGVVSYEQYF.

The CDR3 region is CAITSELAGGETQYF. CDR3 in DNA: TGTGCCATCACCTCCGAGCTAGCGGGAGGAGAGACCCAGTACTTC. This chain uses TRBV10-3 with TRBJ2-5; 11 bases line up with TRBD2. With 7 bases clipped from V and 4 bases from J, the junction kept 8 bases outside the gene matches. Germline V gene lookup returns CDR1 ENHRY and CDR2 SYGVKD. The CDR3 runs to 15 residues.

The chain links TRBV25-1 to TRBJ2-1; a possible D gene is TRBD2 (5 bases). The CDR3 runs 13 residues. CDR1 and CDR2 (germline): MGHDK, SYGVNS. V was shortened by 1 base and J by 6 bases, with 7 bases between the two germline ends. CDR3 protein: CASSESDSNEQFF. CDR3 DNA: TGTGCCAGCAGTGAATCGGACTCCAATGAGCAGTTCTTC.

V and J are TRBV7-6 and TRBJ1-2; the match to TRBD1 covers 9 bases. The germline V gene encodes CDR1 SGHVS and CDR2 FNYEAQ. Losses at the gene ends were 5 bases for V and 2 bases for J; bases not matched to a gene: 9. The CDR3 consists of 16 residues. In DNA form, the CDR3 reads TGTGCCAGCAGCCCTAGTGGGACAGGGATCAACTATGGCTACACCTTC. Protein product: CASSPSGTGINYGYTF.

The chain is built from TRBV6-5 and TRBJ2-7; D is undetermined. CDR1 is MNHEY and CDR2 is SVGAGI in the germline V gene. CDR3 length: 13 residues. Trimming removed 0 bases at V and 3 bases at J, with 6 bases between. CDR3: CASSYSEDYEQYF. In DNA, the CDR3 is TGTGCCAGCAGTTACTCTGAGGACTACGAGCAGTACTTC.